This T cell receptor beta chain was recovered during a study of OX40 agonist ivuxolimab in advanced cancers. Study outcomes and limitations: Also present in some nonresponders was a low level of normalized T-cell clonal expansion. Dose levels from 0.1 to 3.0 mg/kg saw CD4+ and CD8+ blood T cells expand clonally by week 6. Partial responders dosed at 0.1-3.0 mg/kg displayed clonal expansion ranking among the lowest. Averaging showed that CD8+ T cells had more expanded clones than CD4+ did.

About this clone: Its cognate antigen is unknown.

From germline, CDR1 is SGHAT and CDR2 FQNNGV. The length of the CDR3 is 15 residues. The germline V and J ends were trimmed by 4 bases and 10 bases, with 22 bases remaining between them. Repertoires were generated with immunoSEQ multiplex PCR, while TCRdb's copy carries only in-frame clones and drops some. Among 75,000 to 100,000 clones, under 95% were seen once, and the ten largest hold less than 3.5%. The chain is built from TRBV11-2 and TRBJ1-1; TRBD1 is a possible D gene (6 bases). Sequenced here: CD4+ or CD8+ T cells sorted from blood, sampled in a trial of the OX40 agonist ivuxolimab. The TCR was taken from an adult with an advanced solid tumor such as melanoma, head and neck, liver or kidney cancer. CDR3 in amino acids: CASSSLLPGAGGAFF. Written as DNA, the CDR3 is TGTGCCAGCAGCTCCCTTCTGCCAGGGGCAGGAGGAGCTTTCTTT.